The 32 T cell receptor beta chains presented below share a single source sample, sequenced in a study of cytomegalovirus exposure and HLA in healthy donors. PCR was performed using 60 Vbeta and 13 Jbeta primers. Only in-frame clones appear in the TCRdb table, and some are missing; sequencing was by immunoSEQ multiplex PCR. This sample has 120,000 or so clones, with around four fifths found just once. Sequences were obtained from PBMCs. All receptors derive from a woman aged 60-75 years in good health and CMV-seropositive.

This rearrangement joins TRBV10-3 to TRBJ1-2; D remains ambiguous. CDR1 is ENHRY, CDR2 SYGVKD, per germline. The CDR3 extends over 14 amino acids. V shed 3 bases and J shed 4 bases, with 12 bases lying between them. This chain's CDR3 is CAISELQRGYGYTF. CDR3 DNA: TGTGCCATCAGTGAACTCCAACGAGGCTATGGCTACACCTTC.

This clone was counted a few times. The rearrangement uses TRBV6-5 and TRBJ1-1; D is unresolved. V lost 6 bases, J lost 1 base, and 9 bases lay in between. Germline lookup yields CDR1 MNHEY and CDR2 SVGAGI. The CDR3 has 13 amino acids. CDR3: CASRGSRNTEAFF. The CDR3 DNA sequence: TGTGCCAGCAGGGGGAGTCGGAACACTGAAGCTTTCTTT.

The chain uses TRBV15 and TRBJ2-1; 7 nucleotides align to TRBD2. This CDR3 is 17 amino acids long. The junction had 12 bases not matched to a gene; V was cut back by 0 bases and J by 7 bases. Germline values: CDR1 LNHNV, CDR2 YYDKDF (reference sequence). The CDR3 nucleotides are TGTGCCACCAGCAGAGATGAATCGGCGGGAGTAAGGAATGAGCAGTTCTTC. Its translation is CATSRDESAGVRNEQFF.

The J gene is TRBJ2-1, the V gene TRBV7-3; 7 positions agree with TRBD2. The CDR3 loop spans 16 amino acids. Germline V lookup: CDR1 SGHTA, CDR2 FQGTGA. V lost 5 bases and J lost 8; bases outside the gene matches: 15. Here the CDR3 reads CASSPPGLGRVDEQFF. The CDR3 coding sequence is TGTGCCAGCAGCCCACCTGGACTAGGGCGGGTGGATGAGCAGTTCTTC.

The chain joins TRBV7-6 to TRBJ2-5; D is undetermined. In germline, CDR1 is SGHVS, CDR2 FNYEAQ. The CDR3 sequence is 11 residues long. Trimming removed 5 bases at V and 10 bases at J, with 11 bases between. The CDR3 here is CASSPLRVQYF. CDR3 bases: TGTGCCAGCAGCCCACTACGGGTCCAGTACTTC.

The V and J genes are TRBV28 and TRBJ2-7; D not resolved. Trimming removed 2 bases at V and 4 bases at J, with 6 bases between. This CDR3 has 12 residues. Germline values: CDR1 MDHEN, CDR2 SYDVKM. For the CDR3, the DNA is TGTGCCAGCAGTTTAGCCTATTACGAGCAGTACTTC. Translation gives CASSLAYYEQYF. The full variable domain, its missing parts supplied by reference TRBV28 and TRBJ2-7, is DVKVTQSSRYLVKRTGEKVFLECVQDMDHENMFWYRQDPGLGLRLIYFSYDVKMKEKGDIPEGYSVSREKKERFSLILESASTNQTSMYLCASSLAYYEQYFGPGTRLTVT.

The V and J genes are TRBV4-1 and TRBJ2-7; D might be TRBD2 (5 bases). Germline CDR1 is MGHRA and CDR2 is YSYEKL. The CDR3 contains 13 residues. V was shortened by 1 base and J by 7 bases, with 11 bases between the two germline ends. The CDR3 DNA is TGCGCCAGCAGCCAAGCCCGGACTGGGGAGCAGTACTTC. Protein sequence: CASSQARTGEQYF.

This clone has only one observation. The chain links TRBV30 to TRBJ1-5; D is possibly TRBD1 (6 bases). This CDR3 spans 15 amino acids. Looked up from germline, CDR1 is GTSNPN and CDR2 is SVGIG (reference sequence). The germline V and J ends were trimmed by 1 base and 0 bases, with 10 bases remaining between them. For the CDR3, the DNA is TGTGCCTGGAGTGGGGGACACAATAGCAATCAGCCCCAGCATTTT. Its translation is CAWSGGHNSNQPQHF. Together with reference TRBV30 and TRBJ1-5, the CDR3 gives the full variable domain: SQTIHQWPATLVQPVGSPLSLECTVEGTSNPNLYWYRQAAGRGLQLLFYSVGIGQISSEVPQNLSASRPQDRQFILSSKKLLLSDSGFYLCAWSGGHNSNQPQHFGDGTRLSIL.

This clone was recorded a few times. The gene calls are TRBV6-6 and TRBJ2-1; 7 bases fit TRBD1. This CDR3 region has 13 residues. Germline-derived CDR1 and CDR2 are MNHNY and SVGAGI (reference sequence). The V gene end was trimmed by 6 bases and the J gene end by 10 bases; junction bases not matched to a gene: 9. The DNA of the CDR3 is TGTGCCAGCAGGGGACGACAGGGCGGAGAGCAGTTCTTC. Translated, it gives CASRGRQGGEQFF.

This sequence joins TRBV11-3 and TRBJ2-2; TRBD1 matches 7 bases. The CDR3 is 15 amino acids. The ends lost 5 bases at V and 0 bases at J; junction bases unmatched: 3. Looked up from germline, CDR1 is SGHNT and CDR2 is YENEEA. The CDR3 DNA reads as TGTGCCAGCAGCCGGGGACAGTCGAACACCGGGGAGCTGTTTTTT. Its protein is CASSRGQSNTGELFF.

J is TRBJ1-1 and V is TRBV6-1; TRBD1 might be the D (6 bases). Germline assignment: CDR1 MNHNS and CDR2 SASEGT. The CDR3 is made up of 13 amino acids. Deletions cut 7 bases from V and 2 bases from J, with 11 bases between. The CDR3 here is CASIGGYNTEAFF. The CDR3 coding sequence is TGTGCCAGCATAGGGGGATATAACACTGAAGCTTTCTTT.

The chain carries TRBV4-2 and TRBJ1-2; D not resolved. The CDR3 extends over 16 amino acids. V was cut by 0 bases and J by 3 bases, with 14 bases left in between. Germline V gene data show CDR1 as LGHNA and CDR2 as YNFKEQ. The CDR3, as DNA: TGTGCCAGCAGCCAAGAAAGAGGTTCGGCTGACTATGGCTACACCTTC. Protein product: CASSQERGSADYGYTF.

V usage is TRBV5-1 and J usage is TRBJ2-2, with 7 nucleotides matching TRBD1. V was pared by 6 bases and J by 0 bases, with 5 bases of the junction left unmatched. Germline V gene sequence: CDR1 SGHRS, CDR2 YFSETQ. The CDR3 totals 15 residues. CDR3 protein: CASNRDSANTGELFF. As DNA, the CDR3 is TGCGCCAGCAACCGGGACAGCGCGAACACCGGGGAGCTGTTTTTT.

The V gene is TRBV7-6, the J gene TRBJ1-2; TRBD1 might be the D (5 bases). The germline V and J ends were trimmed by 3 bases and 10 bases, with 9 bases remaining between them. This CDR3 is built from 11 residues. The germline V gene encodes CDR1 SGHVS and CDR2 FNYEAQ. The CDR3 DNA reads as TGTGCCAGCAGCTTGGGGCAGGCCTACACCTTC. It translates to CASSLGQAYTF. Supplemented by reference TRBV7-6 and TRBJ1-2, the full variable domain reads GAGVSQSPRYKVTKRGQDVALRCDPISGHVSLYWYRQALGQGPEFLTYFNYEAQQDKSGLPNDRFSAERPEGSISTLTIQRTEQRDSAMYRCASSLGQAYTFGSGTRLTVV.

The chain uses TRBV5-1 and TRBJ1-2; TRBD1 aligns across 7 bases. V was pared by 4 bases and J by 2 bases, with 8 bases of the junction left unmatched. CDR3 size: 15 residues. Germline CDR1 is SGHRS and CDR2 is YFSETQ. The CDR3 is CASSPSPTGNYGYTF. CDR3 coding DNA: TGCGCCAGCAGCCCTAGCCCGACAGGGAACTATGGCTACACCTTC.

The chain joins TRBV9 to TRBJ2-1; D might be TRBD1 (5 bases). The CDR3 length is 15 residues. The germline gives CDR1 SGDLS, CDR2 YYNGEE. V lost 3 bases, J lost 5 bases, and 15 bases lay in between. CDR3 nucleotides: TGTGCCAGCAGCGGGCAGGGTAGTATCAACAATGAGCAGTTCTTC. This gives the protein CASSGQGSINNEQFF.

This rearrangement joins TRBV2 to TRBJ2-5; the match to TRBD2 covers 8 bases. Trimming at V came to 1 base and at J to 2 bases, leaving 12 bases not matched to a gene. CDR1 and CDR2 (germline): SNHLY, FYNNEI. The CDR3 loop spans 18 amino acids. CDR3 protein: CASSEGVSSGPSQETQYF. The CDR3, as DNA: TGTGCCAGCAGTGAAGGGGTATCTAGCGGGCCCTCACAAGAGACCCAGTACTTC. The full variable domain, its missing parts supplied by reference TRBV2 and TRBJ2-5, is EPEVTQTPSHQVTQMGQEVILRCVPISNHLYFYWYRQILGQKVEFLVSFYNNEISEKSEIFDDQFSVERPDGSNFTLKIRSTKLEDSAMYFCASSEGVSSGPSQETQYFGPGTRLLVL.

This clone turned up a few times. V gene TRBV5-8 combines with J gene TRBJ2-6; 8 nucleotides line up with TRBD1. Per germline, CDR1 SGHTS and CDR2 YDEGEE. This CDR3 contains 15 residues. Trimming cost V 2 bases and J 2 bases; bases outside gene matches: 0. The CDR3 sequence: CASSLQGAGANVLTF. The DNA for the CDR3 is TGTGCCAGCAGCTTACAGGGGGCTGGGGCCAACGTCCTGACTTTC.

V is TRBV28 and J is TRBJ2-2; 10 positions agree with TRBD2. There are 17 residues in the CDR3. Losses at the gene ends were 2 bases for V and 4 bases for J; bases not matched to a gene: 7. CDR1 is MDHEN, CDR2 SYDVKM, per germline. The chain's CDR3 is CASSLVSGRRSTGELFF. The CDR3 nucleotides are TGTGCCAGCAGTTTAGTTAGCGGGAGGCGGAGCACCGGGGAGCTGTTTTTT. Variable domain in full (rest from reference TRBV28 and TRBJ2-2): DVKVTQSSRYLVKRTGEKVFLECVQDMDHENMFWYRQDPGLGLRLIYFSYDVKMKEKGDIPEGYSVSREKKERFSLILESASTNQTSMYLCASSLVSGRRSTGELFFGEGSRLTVL.

This chain uses TRBV9 with TRBJ1-4; the D is unclear. Between the trimmed V and J ends, which lost 3 bases and 0 bases, there was a span of 12 bases. The germline V gene encodes CDR1 SGDLS and CDR2 YYNGEE. CDR3 length equals 16 residues. Here the CDR3 reads CASSAQDQATNEKLFF. The CDR3 nucleotides read TGTGCCAGCAGCGCCCAAGACCAGGCAACTAATGAAAAACTGTTTTTT.

The sample holds a few counts of this clone. The chain is built from TRBV2 and TRBJ1-4, with no clear D. Trimming took off 5 bases at V and 10 bases at J, with 11 bases between the two ends. Germline CDR1 SNHLY, CDR2 FYNNEI. The CDR3 spans 12 residues. CDR3 in amino acids: CASSTDEGKLFF. CDR3 DNA sequence: TGTGCCAGCAGTACAGACGAGGGAAAACTGTTTTTT.

This chain connects TRBV5-5 to TRBJ1-3; a possible D gene is TRBD1 (6 bases). The CDR3 is made up of 15 amino acids. Germline V CDR1 and CDR2: SGHKS, YYEKEE (reference sequence). The V end was cut by 3 bases, the J end by 4 bases, with 14 bases between. The CDR3 DNA reads as TGTGCCAGCAGCTCTCCTGGCGGGGGCGGAAACACCATATATTTT. This gives the protein CASSSPGGGGNTIYF. Together with reference TRBV5-5 and TRBJ1-3, the CDR3 gives the full variable domain: DAGVTQSPTHLIKTRGQQVTLRCSPISGHKSVSWYQQVLGQGPQFIFQYYEKEERGRGNFPDRFSARQFPNYSSELNVNALLLGDSALYLCASSSPGGGGNTIYFGEGSWLTVV.

The rearrangement uses TRBV10-2 and TRBJ2-5; possible D gene TRBD2, 6 bases. The DNA matches TRBJ2-7 better at its end, which makes the J call doubtful. Germline CDR1 WSHSY, CDR2 SAAADI. CDR3 size: 15 residues. The DNA for the CDR3 is TGCGCCAGCAGCCTCCAGCGGGTCAGCTCCTACGAGCAGTACTTC. Amino acid sequence: CASSLQRVSSYEQYF.

This clone was seen just once. The gene calls are TRBV27 and TRBJ1-6; no clear D gene. The V gene's germline CDR1 is MNHEY and CDR2 SMNVEV (reference sequence). V was clipped by 5 bases and J by 4 bases, with 9 bases between them. The length of the CDR3 is 14 residues. CDR3 nucleotide sequence: TGTGCCAGCAGTATCGTCCCTTATAATTCACCCCTCCACTTT. As protein: CASSIVPYNSPLHF.

The V gene is TRBV6-1, the J gene TRBJ1-3; 10 bases are shared with TRBD1. With V trimmed by 5 bases and J by 3 bases, 4 bases remained unmatched. CDR3 size: 15 residues. Per germline, CDR1 MNHNS and CDR2 SASEGT. The CDR3 here is CASSRGQGSGNTIYF. The CDR3 bases are TGTGCCAGCAGTCGGGGACAGGGGAGTGGAAACACCATATATTTT.

The gene calls are TRBV7-6 and TRBJ2-1; D uncertain. This CDR3 region has 14 residues. Trimming cost V 3 bases and J 6 bases, with 12 bases left between them. Germline values: CDR1 SGHVS, CDR2 FNYEAQ. This chain's CDR3 is CASSFFGYSNEQFF. CDR3 nucleotide sequence: TGTGCCAGCAGCTTTTTTGGATACAGCAATGAGCAGTTCTTC.

This clone showed up many times. This sequence joins TRBV14 and TRBJ1-3, with D perhaps matching TRBD1 (5 bases). This CDR3 region has 13 residues. The ends were cut back, 3 bases at V and 4 bases at J, with 7 bases in the middle. CDR1 is SGHDN, CDR2 FVKESK, per germline. This CDR3 is CASSHGGGNTIYF. For the CDR3, the DNA is TGTGCCAGCAGCCACGGGGGAGGAAACACCATATATTTT.

The V and J genes are TRBV29-1 and TRBJ2-1; D perhaps matches TRBD1 (6 bases). CDR1 and CDR2 (germline): SQVTM, ANQGSEA. Trimming took off 7 bases at V and 0 bases at J, with 19 bases between the two ends. CDR3 length: 16 amino acids. The CDR3 here is CSAQSSQGSSYNEQFF. The CDR3 DNA sequence: TGCAGCGCCCAGAGCTCACAGGGAAGCTCCTACAATGAGCAGTTCTTC.

A few counts support this clone. The gene calls are TRBV11-2 and TRBJ1-5; 10 nucleotides match TRBD1. Trimming took 5 bases from V and 5 from J; bases not matched to a gene: 6. Germline-derived CDR1 and CDR2 are SGHAT and FQNNGV. CDR3 length equals 15 residues. The CDR3 sequence is CASSEGQGDDQPQHF. CDR3 nucleotides: TGTGCCAGCAGCGAAGGACAGGGGGACGATCAGCCCCAGCATTTT.

The chain combines TRBV29-1 with TRBJ2-7, with TRBD1 as a possible D gene (6 bases). Germline V gene lookup returns CDR1 SQVTM and CDR2 ANQGSEA. This CDR3 contains 13 residues. Trimming took 4 bases from V and 4 from J, leaving 14 bases between them. For the CDR3, the DNA is TGCAGCGTTGCCCCAACAGGGACATACGAGCAGTACTTC. It yields the protein CSVAPTGTYEQYF.

Remarks on this clone: This specimen includes other DNA sequences encoding the same CDR3. The V and J genes are TRBV5-1 and TRBJ1-1; TRBD1 might be the D (6 bases). Germline CDR1 SGHRS, CDR2 YFSETQ. This CDR3 spans 13 amino acids. V was shortened by 5 bases and J by 2 bases, with 10 bases between the two germline ends. Here the CDR3 DNA reads TGCGCCAGCAGTCTACAGGGAAACACTGAAGCTTTCTTT. Translation: CASSLQGNTEAFF.

The chain carries TRBV18 and TRBJ2-7, with 10 nucleotides matching TRBD1. Germline V gene lookup returns CDR1 KGHSH and CDR2 LQKENI. This CDR3 is built from 15 residues. Trimming at V came to 3 bases and at J to 4 bases, leaving 6 bases not matched to a gene. DNA of the CDR3: TGTGCCAGCTCACCTCAACAGGACAGGGGGTACGAGCAGTACTTC. Amino acid sequence: CASSPQQDRGYEQYF.